The T cell receptor (beta chain) described here comes from a study of glioma-infiltrating T cells after dendritic cell vaccination. Across the whole study: Between about 2002 and 2013, patients got autologous tumor lysate-pulsed dendritic cell vaccines.

The CDR3 is 14 amino acids. Germline assignment: CDR1 KGHSH and CDR2 LQKENI. The V gene lost 3 bases and the J gene lost 5 bases, with 14 bases spanning the gap. Generated by immunoSEQ multiplex PCR, the TCRdb table keeps only in-frame clones and is missing some. Among fewer than 70,000 clones listed, more than 70% were seen once. Time point of the sample: after dendritic cell vaccination, including at tumor progression/relapse. All glioblastoma patients lacked an isocitrate dehydrogenase mutation. The sequencing here drew on blood, taken after dendritic cell vaccination. The receptor comes from a human donor with glioblastoma. This sequence joins TRBV18 and TRBJ2-7; TRBD2 is a possible D gene (5 bases). The CDR3 spells CASSPLGPEDEQYF. The CDR3 bases are TGTGCCAGCTCACCTTTAGGGCCGGAGGACGAGCAGTACTTC.